This passage covers 30 T cell receptor beta chains from one sample sequenced in a study of OX40 agonist ivuxolimab in advanced cancers. TCRdb's table, derived via immunoSEQ multiplex PCR, lists solely in-frame clones and lacks some. The sample includes 30,000 to 45,000 clones, around 87% of them seen just once. Sequences were derived from CD4+ or CD8+ T cells sorted from blood, sampled in a trial of the OX40 agonist ivuxolimab. The receptors stem from an adult with an advanced solid tumor such as melanoma, head and neck, liver or kidney cancer.

This clone was counted a few times. The CDR3 coding sequence is TGCGCCATAGAGGGACGCTCTGGAAACACCATATATTTT. Its translation is CAIEGRSGNTIYF. The rearrangement links TRBV10-1 to TRBJ1-3; TRBD1 might be the D (5 bases). This CDR3 has 13 residues. Germline CDR1 reads WNHNN; CDR2 reads SYGVQD (reference sequence). V was clipped by 10 bases and J by 0 bases, with 10 bases between them.

The rearrangement uses TRBV11-2 and TRBJ2-1; D call uncertain. Trimming took 5 bases from V and 1 from J, leaving 6 bases between them. In germline, CDR1 is SGHAT, CDR2 FQNNGV. There are 13 residues in the CDR3. The CDR3: CASSGVSYNEQFF. In DNA form, the CDR3 reads TGTGCCAGCAGCGGCGTATCCTACAATGAGCAGTTCTTC. The variable domain in full, completed from reference TRBV11-2 and TRBJ2-1, reads EAGVAQSPRYKIIEKRQSVAFWCNPISGHATLYWYQQILGQGPKLLIQFQNNGVVDDSQLPKDRFSAERLKGVDSTLKIQPAKLEDSAVYLCASSGVSYNEQFFGPGTRLTVL.

The chain couples TRBV9 to TRBJ2-3; 9 bases map to TRBD2. The CDR3 sequence is 14 residues long. The V and J ends lost 3 bases and 5 bases, in that order; junction bases with no gene match: 4. Germline V CDR1 and CDR2: SGDLS, YYNGEE. The CDR3 region is CASSGGGVVDTQYF. The CDR3 DNA sequence: TGTGCCAGCAGCGGCGGGGGGGTTGTAGATACGCAGTATTTT. The full variable domain, completed using reference TRBV9 and TRBJ2-3, is DSGVTQTPKHLITATGQRVTLRCSPRSGDLSVYWYQQSLDQGLQFLIQYYNGEERAKGNILERFSAQQFPDLHSELNLSSLELGDSALYFCASSGGGVVDTQYFGPGTRLTVL.

The chain recombines TRBV19 with TRBJ2-2; TRBD2 is a possible D gene (5 bases). Trimming left V 8 bases short and J 3 bases short, with 13 bases between. Looked up from germline, CDR1 is LNHDA and CDR2 is SQIVND (reference sequence). CDR3 size: 14 residues. The CDR3 bases are TGTGCCAGTCTGTACGGCGGGCACACCGGGGAGCTGTTTTTT. It codes for CASLYGGHTGELFF.

The chain employs TRBV2 and TRBJ2-5, with a possible D match to TRBD1 (5 bases). The J call may be wrong; the DNA end is better matched by TRBJ2-7. CDR1 SNHLY and CDR2 FYNNEI come from the germline V gene. CDR3 length: 12 amino acids. The chain's CDR3 is CASTTGFYEQYF. Here the CDR3 DNA reads TGTGCCAGCACCACAGGATTCTACGAGCAGTACTTC.

This clone occurred once. The rearrangement joins TRBV11-2 to TRBJ2-5; D is undetermined. The CDR3 loop spans 14 amino acids. Germline V lookup: CDR1 SGHAT, CDR2 FQNNGV. V was cut by 5 bases and J by 2 bases, with 12 bases left in between. The CDR3 loop reads CASSPGQRQETQYF. CDR3 nucleotides: TGTGCCAGCAGCCCCGGTCAGCGACAAGAGACCCAGTACTTC.

This chain joins TRBV6-9 and TRBJ1-1; D remains ambiguous. Deletions cut 5 bases from V and 0 bases from J, with 7 bases between. There are 13 residues in the CDR3. From germline, CDR1 is MNHGY and CDR2 SVAAGI. The chain's CDR3 is CASSPSVNTEAFF. The CDR3 region has the DNA TGTGCCAGCAGTCCGAGTGTGAACACTGAAGCTTTCTTT.

J is TRBJ2-3 and V is TRBV5-1; possibly TRBD1 for D (5 bases). V lost 1 base, J lost 1 base, and 7 bases lay in between. Germline loops: CDR1 SGHRS, CDR2 YFSETQ. CDR3 length: 14 residues. DNA for the CDR3: TGCGCCAGCAGCTTGTCACAGGGCACAGATACGCAGTATTTT. It codes for CASSLSQGTDTQYF.

V and J are TRBV11-3 and TRBJ2-1, with a possible D match to TRBD1 (6 bases). The CDR3 consists of 15 residues. Looked up from germline, CDR1 is SGHNT and CDR2 is YENEEA. The V and J ends lost 1 base and 3 bases respectively, with 10 bases between them. This chain's CDR3 is CASSLAGDSYNEQFF. The CDR3 nucleotides are TGTGCCAGCAGCTTAGCAGGGGATAGCTACAATGAGCAGTTCTTC. The full variable domain, with the rest looked up from reference TRBV11-3 and TRBJ2-1, is EAGVVQSPRYKIIEKKQPVAFWCNPISGHNTLYWYLQNLGQGPELLIRYENEEAVDDSQLPKDRFSAERLKGVDSTLKIQPAELGDSAVYLCASSLAGDSYNEQFFGPGTRLTVL.

The chain is built from TRBV4-1 and TRBJ1-2; possibly TRBD1 for D (5 bases). The germline V gene encodes CDR1 MGHRA and CDR2 YSYEKL. The ends were cut back, 3 bases at V and 4 bases at J, with 18 bases in the middle. The CDR3 consists of 16 residues. CDR3 residues: CASSHTGTSIGYGYTF. DNA of the CDR3: TGCGCCAGCAGCCACACCGGGACCTCAATTGGCTATGGCTACACCTTC.

A single count supports this clone. This CDR3 reads CATSGGGQTEAFF. The CDR3 DNA sequence: TGTGCCACCAGCGGAGGGGGCCAGACTGAAGCTTTCTTT. The rearrangement links TRBV15 to TRBJ1-1; 7 bases are a match to TRBD1. The length of the CDR3 is 13 residues. Germline loops: CDR1 LNHNV, CDR2 YYDKDF (reference sequence). Trimming removed 5 bases from V and 5 bases from J; junction bases left unmatched: 5.

The rearrangement links TRBV29-1 to TRBJ1-1; D ambiguous. The CDR3 length is 12 residues. Deletions cut 4 bases from V and 3 bases from J, with 9 bases between. Germline assignment: CDR1 SQVTM and CDR2 ANQGSEA. CDR3 sequence reads: CSVVEFDTEAFF. The DNA of the CDR3 is TGCAGCGTTGTCGAATTTGACACTGAAGCTTTCTTT. The variable domain in full, with the rest retrieved from reference TRBV29-1 and TRBJ1-1, is SAVISQKPSRDICQRGTSLTIQCQVDSQVTMMFWYRQQPGQSLTLIATANQGSEATYESGFVIDKFPISRPNLTFSTLTVSNMSPEDSSIYLCSVVEFDTEAFFGQGTRLTVV.

The chain is built from TRBV7-9 and TRBJ1-1, with D tentatively TRBD1 (6 bases). V gave up 5 bases and J gave up 5 bases, with 18 bases separating them. The CDR3 is 15 residues long. Germline V gene sequence: CDR1 SEHNR, CDR2 FQNEAQ (reference sequence). CDR3 protein: CASSVTGTRSTEAFF. The CDR3 DNA follows: TGTGCCAGCAGCGTTACCGGGACACGAAGTACTGAAGCTTTCTTT.

The rearrangement joins TRBV7-2 to TRBJ2-1; maybe TRBD1 (6 bases). Germline CDR1 SGHTA, CDR2 FQGNSA. This CDR3 contains 15 residues. The V gene lost 5 bases and the J gene lost 6 bases, with 17 bases spanning the gap. The CDR3 DNA reads TGTGCCAGCAGCCCCCAGCAGGGGTCGCGCAATGAGCAGTTCTTC. Its protein product is CASSPQQGSRNEQFF.

The genes are TRBV9 and TRBJ1-3, with no clear D. Between the trimmed V and J ends, which lost 5 bases and 3 bases, there was a span of 12 bases. This CDR3 region has 14 residues. Germline V lookup: CDR1 SGDLS, CDR2 YYNGEE. The CDR3 loop reads CASSPGIGGNTIYF. The CDR3 coding sequence is TGTGCCAGCAGTCCAGGCATTGGTGGAAACACCATATATTTT. Supplemented by reference TRBV9 and TRBJ1-3, the full variable domain reads DSGVTQTPKHLITATGQRVTLRCSPRSGDLSVYWYQQSLDQGLQFLIQYYNGEERAKGNILERFSAQQFPDLHSELNLSSLELGDSALYFCASSPGIGGNTIYFGEGSWLTVV.

The genes are TRBV14 and TRBJ1-2; TRBD1 is a possible D gene (5 bases). The ends were cut back, 0 bases at V and 3 bases at J, with 8 bases in the middle. CDR1 and CDR2 (germline): SGHDN, FVKESK. The CDR3 runs 14 residues. The chain's CDR3 is CASSQDGGDYGYTF. DNA of the CDR3: TGTGCCAGCAGCCAAGATGGGGGAGACTATGGCTACACCTTC. The complete variable domain, with remaining parts taken from reference TRBV14 and TRBJ1-2, reads EAGVTQFPSHSVIEKGQTVTLRCDPISGHDNLYWYRRVMGKEIKFLLHFVKESKQDESGMPNNRFLAERTGGTYSTLKVQPAELEDSGVYFCASSQDGGDYGYTFGSGTRLTVV.

The chain links TRBV19 to TRBJ2-5; 9 positions agree with TRBD2. Trimming cost V 6 bases and J 2 bases; bases outside gene matches: 4. CDR3 length: 14 amino acids. Per germline, CDR1 LNHDA and CDR2 SQIVND (reference sequence). CDR3 residues: CASSQRGVQETQYF. In DNA, the CDR3 is TGTGCCAGTAGCCAGCGGGGGGTACAAGAGACCCAGTACTTC.

This clone was counted a few times. The CDR3 sequence: CAWSVASSNQPQHF. CDR3 in DNA: TGTGCCTGGAGTGTAGCCAGTTCCAATCAGCCCCAGCATTTT. The chain recombines TRBV30 with TRBJ1-5; D not certain. The CDR3 runs to 14 residues. The germline V gene has CDR1 GTSNPN and CDR2 SVGIG (reference sequence). V gave up 0 bases and J gave up 3 bases, with 9 bases separating them.

The rearrangement links TRBV14 to TRBJ2-3, with 9 bases that match TRBD2. The CDR3 has 17 residues. V gave up 1 base and J gave up 1 base; unmatched junction bases: 6. Germline-derived CDR1 and CDR2 are SGHDN and FVKESK. CDR3 sequence (DNA): TGTGCCAGCAGCCAAGCCTATGCTAGCGGGGGCACAGATACGCAGTATTTT. Protein product: CASSQAYASGGTDTQYF.

This clone has a single count. The genes are TRBV18 and TRBJ1-2; 9 positions agree with TRBD1. CDR3 length: 14 residues. From germline, CDR1 is KGHSH and CDR2 LQKENI. Germline trimming cut 3 bases from V and 4 bases from J; bases unmatched to any gene: 3. As DNA, the CDR3 is TGTGCCAGCTCACCCGGGACAGGGTCCTATGGCTACACCTTC. Its protein product is CASSPGTGSYGYTF.

Here the CDR3 reads CSVSEGGRETQYF. The CDR3 DNA reads as TGCAGCGTTTCCGAGGGGGGGCGAGAGACCCAGTACTTC. The rearrangement uses TRBV29-1 and TRBJ2-5; weak D call: TRBD2 (7 bases). V shed 5 bases and J shed 4 bases, with 14 bases lying between them. Germline CDR1 SQVTM, CDR2 ANQGSEA. There are 13 residues in the CDR3. Full variable domain (rest looked up from reference TRBV29-1 and TRBJ2-5): SAVISQKPSRDICQRGTSLTIQCQVDSQVTMMFWYRQQPGQSLTLIATANQGSEATYESGFVIDKFPISRPNLTFSTLTVSNMSPEDSSIYLCSVSEGGRETQYFGPGTRLLVL.

The rearrangement joins TRBV7-9 to TRBJ2-3; the match to TRBD2 covers 11 bases. V lost 1 base and J lost 0; bases outside the gene matches: 0. The CDR3 runs to 16 residues. Germline CDR1 is SEHNR and CDR2 is FQNEAQ (reference sequence). The CDR3 region has the DNA TGTGCCAGCAGCTTAGGACTAGCGGGGAGCACAGATACGCAGTATTTT. Translated: CASSLGLAGSTDTQYF.

The chain has TRBV7-9 and TRBJ1-1; 8 bases fit TRBD1. This CDR3 has 13 amino acids. The germline CDR1 and CDR2 sequences are SEHNR and FQNEAQ (reference sequence). The ends lost 8 bases at V and 5 bases at J; junction bases unmatched: 7. CDR3 amino acids: CASATGERTEAFF. As DNA, the CDR3 is TGTGCCAGCGCGACAGGGGAGAGGACTGAAGCTTTCTTT.

CDR3 amino acids: CASSPTPVPGQLSPLHF. DNA of the CDR3: TGTGCCAGCAGCCCGACCCCCGTGCCGGGACAACTATCACCCCTCCACTTT. V usage is TRBV9 and J usage is TRBJ1-6; tentatively, D is TRBD1 (6 bases). The CDR3 runs to 17 residues. The V end was cut by 4 bases, the J end by 10 bases, with 24 bases between. From germline, CDR1 is SGDLS and CDR2 YYNGEE.

The V call is TRBV9, the J call TRBJ2-3; 7 bases line up with TRBD2. CDR3 length: 15 residues. With 0 bases clipped from V and 8 bases from J, the junction kept 9 bases outside the gene matches. CDR1 is SGDLS, CDR2 YYNGEE, per germline. The DNA of the CDR3 is TGTGCCAGCAGCGTAGATCAAGCGGGGTTGGGTACGCAGTATTTT. Protein: CASSVDQAGLGTQYF.

The rearrangement joins TRBV7-3 to TRBJ2-3; D is unresolved. The V end lost 5 bases, the J end lost 5 bases, and 11 bases lay between the germline ends. Germline assignment: CDR1 SGHTA and CDR2 FQGTGA. CDR3 length: 13 residues. This chain's CDR3 is CASSPSTRDTQYF. As DNA, the CDR3 is TGTGCCAGCAGCCCCTCTACGCGAGATACGCAGTATTTT. Supplemented by reference TRBV7-3 and TRBJ2-3, the full variable domain reads GAGVSQTPSNKVTEKGKYVELRCDPISGHTALYWYRQSLGQGPEFLIYFQGTGAADDSGLPNDRFFAVRPEGSVSTLKIQRTERGDSAVYLCASSPSTRDTQYFGPGTRLTVL.

The V call is TRBV7-3, the J call TRBJ2-2; 7 bases are shared with TRBD1. This CDR3 is built from 15 residues. CDR1 is SGHTA and CDR2 is FQGTGA in the germline V gene. J gave up 0 bases and V 8 bases, and 6 bases lay outside the gene matches. The CDR3 bases are TGTGCCAGCTCGCAGGGGGTAGCGAACACCGGGGAGCTGTTTTTT. This encodes CASSQGVANTGELFF. Full variable domain (outside the CDR3, taken from reference TRBV7-3 and TRBJ2-2): GAGVSQTPSNKVTEKGKYVELRCDPISGHTALYWYRQSLGQGPEFLIYFQGTGAADDSGLPNDRFFAVRPEGSVSTLKIQRTERGDSAVYLCASSQGVANTGELFFGEGSRLTVL.

The rearrangement joins TRBV5-4 to TRBJ2-1; TRBD2 matches at 9 bases. V lost 5 bases and J lost 5; bases outside the gene matches: 8. The CDR3 covers 15 residues. CDR1 is SGHNT and CDR2 is YYREEE in the germline V gene (reference sequence). CDR3 nucleotides: TGTGCCAGCAGTCATGCGGGGGGGCCTGACAATGAGCAGTTCTTC. Translation gives CASSHAGGPDNEQFF.

This sequence joins TRBV18 and TRBJ1-2; 9 bases match TRBD1. V gave up 3 bases and J gave up 7 bases; unmatched junction bases: 3. This CDR3 spans 13 amino acids. Germline V gene sequence: CDR1 KGHSH, CDR2 LQKENI. CDR3 nucleotide sequence: TGTGCCAGCTCACCCGGACAGGGGTTTGGCTACACCTTC. Translated: CASSPGQGFGYTF. Full variable domain (outside the CDR3, taken from reference TRBV18 and TRBJ1-2): NAGVMQNPRHLVRRRGQEARLRCSPMKGHSHVYWYRQLPEEGLKFMVYLQKENIIDESGMPKERFSAEFPKEGPSILRIQQVVRGDSAAYFCASSPGQGFGYTFGSGTRLTVV.

J is TRBJ1-3 and V is TRBV11-2; D is unclear. The germline V and J ends were trimmed by 1 base and 0 bases, with 7 bases remaining between them. CDR1 SGHAT and CDR2 FQNNGV come from the germline V gene. The CDR3 extends over 15 amino acids. CDR3 sequence (DNA): TGTGCCAGCAGCTTAGCGGTGAGCTCTGGAAACACCATATATTTT. Protein product: CASSLAVSSGNTIYF. The whole variable domain, filled in from reference TRBV11-2 and TRBJ1-3, reads EAGVAQSPRYKIIEKRQSVAFWCNPISGHATLYWYQQILGQGPKLLIQFQNNGVVDDSQLPKDRFSAERLKGVDSTLKIQPAKLEDSAVYLCASSLAVSSGNTIYFGEGSWLTVV.